This record looks at one TCR beta chain sequence and its context. The data stem from a study of technical replicates of blood from several donors. Method: immunoSEQ multiplex PCR; TCRdb's copy keeps in-frame clones and lacks some. The sample has approximately 73,000 clones, 92% seen once. V lost 4 bases and J 4 bases, leaving 12 bases between the germline ends. The germline V gene encodes CDR1 SGHDT and CDR2 YYEEEE. The CDR3 runs 14 residues. Sample: T cells isolated from PBMCs. V gene TRBV5-6 combines with J gene TRBJ2-1, with TRBD2 as a possible D gene (6 bases). This receptor was taken from a human donor in good health. The CDR3 DNA follows: TGTGCCAGCAGCGTCGGGGACTCATACAATGAGCAGTTCTTC. Protein product: CASSVGDSYNEQFF.